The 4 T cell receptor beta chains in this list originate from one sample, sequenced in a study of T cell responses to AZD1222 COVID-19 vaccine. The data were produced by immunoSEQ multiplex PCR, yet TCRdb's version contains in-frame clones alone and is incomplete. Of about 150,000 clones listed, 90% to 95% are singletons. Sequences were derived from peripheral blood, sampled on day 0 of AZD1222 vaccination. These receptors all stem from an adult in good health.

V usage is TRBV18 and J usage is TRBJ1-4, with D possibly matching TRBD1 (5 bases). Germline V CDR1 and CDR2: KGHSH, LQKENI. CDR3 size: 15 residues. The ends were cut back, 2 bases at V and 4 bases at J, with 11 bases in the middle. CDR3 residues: CASSPGEGHNEKLFF. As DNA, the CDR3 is TGTGCCAGCTCACCAGGGGAGGGGCATAATGAAAAACTGTTTTTT.

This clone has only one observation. The CDR3 spells CASSHPDRGTEAFF. Written as DNA, the CDR3 is TGCGCCAGCAGCCACCCCGACAGGGGCACTGAAGCTTTCTTT. The rearrangement joins TRBV4-1 to TRBJ1-1; 8 nucleotides align to TRBD1. V was clipped by 3 bases and J by 4 bases; unmatched bases: 4. Per the germline V gene, CDR1 is MGHRA and CDR2 is YSYEKL. CDR3 size: 14 residues.

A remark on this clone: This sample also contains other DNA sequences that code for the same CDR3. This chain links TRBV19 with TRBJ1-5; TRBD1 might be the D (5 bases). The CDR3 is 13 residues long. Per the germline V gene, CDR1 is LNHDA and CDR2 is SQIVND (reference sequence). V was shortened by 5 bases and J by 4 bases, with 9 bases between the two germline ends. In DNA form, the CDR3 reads TGTGCCAGTAGTCCGGGACTTAATCAGCCCCAGCATTTT. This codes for CASSPGLNQPQHF.

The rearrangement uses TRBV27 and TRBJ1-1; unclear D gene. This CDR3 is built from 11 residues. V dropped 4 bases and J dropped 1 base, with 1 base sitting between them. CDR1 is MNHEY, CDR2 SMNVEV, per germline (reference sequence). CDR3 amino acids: CASSSNTEAFF. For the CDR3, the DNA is TGTGCCAGCAGTTCGAACACTGAAGCTTTCTTT.